These T cell receptor beta chains were read from a single sample in a study of control samples from healthy donors and cancer patients. TCRdb keeps only in-frame clones here, not all; method: immunoSEQ multiplex PCR. The sample lists approximately 120,000 clones; over 75% were seen once. The specimen was blood. The receptors stem from a man aged 18 to 29 in good health. Both conserved end residues are part of each CDR3. The D gene is left open where the match is weak. Where a row states a size, it is once, few, many or the class of an expanded clone; other rows omit it.

d_call clone_size j_call v_call cdr3_nt cdr3_aa
TRBD1 . TRBJ1-1 TRBV19 TGTGCCAGTAAAAAGCAGGGGGTTGAAGCTTTCTTT CASKKQGVEAFF
. . TRBJ1-1 TRBV18 TGTGCCAGCTCACCAGAGTACTCTATGAACACTGAAGCTTTCTTT CASSPEYSMNTEAFF
TRBD2 . TRBJ2-2 TRBV7-3 TGTGCCAGCAGCTTAACTCCTAGCGGGAGTACCGGGGAGCTGTTTTTT CASSLTPSGSTGELFF
. . TRBJ1-2 TRBV7-9 TGTGCCAGCGAAAATGGCTACACCTTC CASENGYTF
TRBD2 . TRBJ2-1 TRBV6-2/TRBV6-3 TGTGCCAGCAGTTGGCTGGGACTAGCGGGAGGCGACGAGCAGTTCTTC CASSWLGLAGGDEQFF
TRBD1 . TRBJ2-1 TRBV24-1 TGTGCCACCAGTGGAGCAGGGGGACAATACAATGAGCAGTTCTTC CATSGAGGQYNEQFF
TRBD2 . TRBJ2-3 TRBV19 TGTGCCAGTAGTTTTCCGGGAGGGTCGCAGTATTTT CASSFPGGSQYF
. . TRBJ1-3 TRBV5-1 TGCGCCAGCAGCTTGGAGGGGACCGCCAACTCTGGAAACACCATATATTTT CASSLEGTANSGNTIYF
. many TRBJ1-1 TRBV27 TGTGCCAGCAGGAGGGGGTTCGACACTGAAGCTTTCTTT CASRRGFDTEAFF
. . TRBJ1-5 TRBV11-2 TGTGCCAGCAGCTCCCGGGACCGCAATCAGCCCCAGCATTTT CASSSRDRNQPQHF
TRBD1 . TRBJ1-5 TRBV18 TGTGCCAGCTCACCACCAAGGACAGGGGGGATAAATCAGCCCCAGCATTTT CASSPPRTGGINQPQHF
TRBD1 . TRBJ2-1 TRBV28 TGTGCCAGCAGTCCACTTGGACAGGGCTACAATGAGCAGTTCTTC CASSPLGQGYNEQFF
TRBD1 . TRBJ2-5 TRBV10-3 TGTGCCATCAGTGAAGGATTGAGGGGACAGGTCCAAGAGACCCAGTACTTC CAISEGLRGQVQETQYF
TRBD2 . TRBJ2-1 TRBV5-3 TGTGCCAGAAGCTTTGGGATCTTGGGGACTAGCGGGACTCAAAGCTACAATGAGCAGTTCTTC CARSFGILGTSGTQSYNEQFF
TRBD1 once TRBJ2-7 TRBV28 TGTGCCAGCGGCCCGGGACAGAATTACGAGCAGTACTTC CASGPGQNYEQYF
. . TRBJ2-5 TRBV7-8 TGTGCCAGCAGCTTATTTGGGGAGACCCAGTACTTC CASSLFGETQYF
. . TRBJ2-7 TRBV19 TGTGCCAGTAGTATACAAAGGGGCGCGTACGAGCAGTACTTC CASSIQRGAYEQYF
TRBD2 . TRBJ2-3 TRBV3-1/TRBV3-2 TGTGCCAGCAGCCAACCGGGACTAGCGGGACCAGATACGCAGTATTTT CASSQPGLAGPDTQYF
TRBD2 . TRBJ2-3 TRBV5-1 TGCGCCAGCAGCATGCGGACTAGCGGGAGGGTAGATACGCAGTATTTT CASSMRTSGRVDTQYF
TRBD2 . TRBJ2-1 TRBV5-1 TGCGCCAGCAGCTCCGGGACTAGCGGGAATACTCTCTACAATGAGCAGTTCTTC CASSSGTSGNTLYNEQFF
TRBD2 many TRBJ2-1 TRBV5-4 TGTGCCAGCAGCTTGGATAGCGGGAGGGCCAATGAGCAGTTCTTC CASSLDSGRANEQFF
. . TRBJ2-2 TRBV11-2 TGTGCCAGCAGCTTAGATTTTACTGTTCGTGGGGAGCTGTTTTTT CASSLDFTVRGELFF
. many TRBJ1-5 TRBV6-5 TGTGCCAGCAGTTACAAGCAAAGCAATCAGCCCCAGCATTTT CASSYKQSNQPQHF
. few TRBJ1-1 TRBV11-2 TGTGCCAGCAGCCGACCTAACACTGAAGCTTTCTTT CASSRPNTEAFF
TRBD2 . TRBJ2-1 TRBV7-9 TGTGCCAGCAGCCCCTGGACTAGCGGGAATGAGCAGTTCTTC CASSPWTSGNEQFF
. . TRBJ2-2 TRBV10-3 TGTGCCACCAGTTCGGGGGAGAACACCGGGGAGCTGTTTTTT CATSSGENTGELFF
TRBD2 . TRBJ2-1 TRBV6-2/TRBV6-3 TGTGCCAGCAGTTTCAAACCAACTAGCGGACCCCAGTTCTTC CASSFKPTSGPQFF
TRBD2 . TRBJ2-1 TRBV5-6 TGTGCCAGCAGCTTGGGGGGGACTAGGATGAGGCATGAGCAGTTCTTC CASSLGGTRMRHEQFF
. . TRBJ2-5 TRBV6-2/TRBV6-3 TGTGCCAGCAGTAAGACAGGAAGCCAAGAGACCCAGTACTTC CASSKTGSQETQYF
. . TRBJ2-7 TRBV18 TGTGCCAGCTCCCCAACCGGGACGTCCACCTACGAGCAGTACTTC CASSPTGTSTYEQYF
. . TRBJ2-3 TRBV2 TGTGCCAGCAGTAAAGACCGGGGTATAGGTAGCACAGATACGCAGTATTTT CASSKDRGIGSTDTQYF
. . TRBJ2-1 TRBV12-3/TRBV12-4 TGTGCCAGCAGGATCGGGAATGAGCAGTTCTTC CASRIGNEQFF
TRBD1 . TRBJ2-5 TRBV7-2 TGTGCCAGCAGCTCCGTAGGGACAGGGATAGGGGAGACCCAGTACTTC CASSSVGTGIGETQYF
. . TRBJ2-1 TRBV19 TGTGCCAGTAGTATGTCAGTAAATAGCAATGAGCAGTTCTTC CASSMSVNSNEQFF
. . TRBJ1-2 TRBV27 TGTGCCAGCAGTTTTCTATTATTTGGTCAGCCCTATGGCTACACCTTC CASSFLLFGQPYGYTF
. . TRBJ2-7 TRBV1 TGCACCAGCAGCCAAGATCCCGACGGAGTTGGGGCCGAGCAGTACTTC CTSSQDPDGVGAEQYF
. . TRBJ1-2 TRBV19 TGTGCCAGCGCAAAGGCGCGGGGCTACACCTTC CASAKARGYTF
. . TRBJ2-1 TRBV27 TGTGCCAGCAGCCCTAGGGGGACAACTTACAATGAGCAGTTCTTC CASSPRGTTYNEQFF
TRBD1 . TRBJ1-2 TRBV25-1 TGTGCCAGCAGTGAAAACTACAGGGGCCCGCAGGGCTATGGCTACACCTTC CASSENYRGPQGYGYTF
. . TRBJ1-6 TRBV7-9 TGTGCCAGCAGCCGGGGATCCGATAGTTCACCCCTCCACTTT CASSRGSDSSPLHF
. . TRBJ2-6 TRBV5-6 TGTGCCAGCAGCTTTGTCGGACGGATAGGGGCCAACGTCCTGACTTTC CASSFVGRIGANVLTF
TRBD1 . TRBJ1-4 TRBV6-5 TGTGCCAGCAGGACAGGGACTCGGGCTGAAAAACTGTTTTTT CASRTGTRAEKLFF
TRBD2 . TRBJ2-7 TRBV2 TGTGCCAGCAGTCAGACAGGGACTAGCGTCTTTGTTTTCTACGAGCAGTACTTC CASSQTGTSVFVFYEQYF